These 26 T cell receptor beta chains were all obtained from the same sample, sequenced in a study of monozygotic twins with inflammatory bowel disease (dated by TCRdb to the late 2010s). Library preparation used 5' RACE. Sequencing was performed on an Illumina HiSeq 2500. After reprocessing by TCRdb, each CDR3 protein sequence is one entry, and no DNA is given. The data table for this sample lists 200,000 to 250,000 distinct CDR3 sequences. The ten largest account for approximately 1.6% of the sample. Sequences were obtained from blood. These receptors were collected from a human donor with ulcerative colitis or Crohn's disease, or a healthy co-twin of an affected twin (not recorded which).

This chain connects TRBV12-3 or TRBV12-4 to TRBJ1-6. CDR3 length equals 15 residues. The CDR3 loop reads CASTPREGYNSPLHF.

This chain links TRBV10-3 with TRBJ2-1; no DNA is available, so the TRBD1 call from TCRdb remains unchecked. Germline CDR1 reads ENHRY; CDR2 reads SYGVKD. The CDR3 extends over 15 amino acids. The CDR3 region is CAISERGKGQGEQFF.

The CDR3 region is CAIRPGQMNTEAFF. This chain joins TRBV10-3 and TRBJ1-1; checking the TCRdb D call of TRBD1 is not possible without DNA. The CDR3 is made up of 14 amino acids. The germline CDR1 and CDR2 sequences are ENHRY and SYGVKD.

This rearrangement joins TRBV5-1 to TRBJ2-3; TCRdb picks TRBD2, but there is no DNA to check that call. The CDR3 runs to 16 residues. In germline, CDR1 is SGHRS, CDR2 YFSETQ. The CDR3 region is CASSDVAGGRTDTQYF.

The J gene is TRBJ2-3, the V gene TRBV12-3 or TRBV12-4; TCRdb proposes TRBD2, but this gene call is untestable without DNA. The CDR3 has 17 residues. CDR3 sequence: CASSPSRLAGRTDTQYF.

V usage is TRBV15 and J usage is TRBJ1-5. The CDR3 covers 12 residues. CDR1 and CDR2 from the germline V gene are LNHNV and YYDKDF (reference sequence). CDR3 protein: CATSRDEAPQHF.

The CDR3 sequence: CASRGPRTAEAFF. The rearrangement links TRBV2 to TRBJ1-1; the D call from TCRdb, TRBD1, cannot be confirmed without DNA. Germline CDR1 SNHLY, CDR2 FYNNEI. This CDR3 has 13 amino acids. Full variable domain (rest looked up from reference TRBV2 and TRBJ1-1): EPEVTQTPSHQVTQMGQEVILRCVPISNHLYFYWYRQILGQKVEFLVSFYNNEISEKSEIFDDQFSVERPDGSNFTLKIRSTKLEDSAMYFCASRGPRTAEAFFGQGTRLTVV.

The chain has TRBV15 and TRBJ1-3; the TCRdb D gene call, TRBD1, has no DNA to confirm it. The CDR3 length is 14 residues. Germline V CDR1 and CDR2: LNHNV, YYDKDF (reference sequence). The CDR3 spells CATSRDRGGNTIYF.

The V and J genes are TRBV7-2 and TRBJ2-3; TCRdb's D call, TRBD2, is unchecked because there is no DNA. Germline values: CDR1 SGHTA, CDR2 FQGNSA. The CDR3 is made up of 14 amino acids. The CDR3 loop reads CASSLMGLADTQYF.

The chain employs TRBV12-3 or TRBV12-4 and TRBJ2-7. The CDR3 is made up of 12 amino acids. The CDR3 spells CASSLPGFEQYF.

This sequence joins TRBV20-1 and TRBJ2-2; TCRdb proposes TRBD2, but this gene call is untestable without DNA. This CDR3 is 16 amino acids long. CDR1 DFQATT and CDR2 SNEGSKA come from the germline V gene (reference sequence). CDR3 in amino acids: CSARDPRHQHTGELFF.

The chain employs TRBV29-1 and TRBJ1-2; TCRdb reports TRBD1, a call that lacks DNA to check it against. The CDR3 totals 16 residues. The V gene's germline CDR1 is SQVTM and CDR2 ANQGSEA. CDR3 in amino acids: CSVRGYLTGGSNGYTF.

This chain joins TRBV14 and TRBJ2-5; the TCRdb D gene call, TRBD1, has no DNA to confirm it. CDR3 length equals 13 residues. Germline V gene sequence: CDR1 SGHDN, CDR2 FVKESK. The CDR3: CASTKGLGETQYF.

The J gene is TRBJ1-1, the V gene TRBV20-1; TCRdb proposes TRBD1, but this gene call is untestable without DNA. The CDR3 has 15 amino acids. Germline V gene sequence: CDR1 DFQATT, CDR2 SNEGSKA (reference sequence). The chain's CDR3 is CSARGGTGRGTEAFF.

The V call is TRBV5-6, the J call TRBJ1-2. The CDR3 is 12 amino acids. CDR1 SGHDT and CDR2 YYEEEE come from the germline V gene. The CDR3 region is CASSSEGSGYTF. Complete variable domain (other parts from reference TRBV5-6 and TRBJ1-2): DAGVTQSPTHLIKTRGQQVTLRCSPKSGHDTVSWYQQALGQGPQFIFQYYEEEERQRGNFPDRFSGHQFPNYSSELNVNALLLGDSALYLCASSSEGSGYTFGSGTRLTVV.

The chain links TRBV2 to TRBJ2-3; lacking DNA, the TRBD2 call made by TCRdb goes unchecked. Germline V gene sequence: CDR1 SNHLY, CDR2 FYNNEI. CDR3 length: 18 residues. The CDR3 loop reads CASSESTSGGSVTDTQYF. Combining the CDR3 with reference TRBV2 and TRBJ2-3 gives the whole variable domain EPEVTQTPSHQVTQMGQEVILRCVPISNHLYFYWYRQILGQKVEFLVSFYNNEISEKSEIFDDQFSVERPDGSNFTLKIRSTKLEDSAMYFCASSESTSGGSVTDTQYFGPGTRLTVL.

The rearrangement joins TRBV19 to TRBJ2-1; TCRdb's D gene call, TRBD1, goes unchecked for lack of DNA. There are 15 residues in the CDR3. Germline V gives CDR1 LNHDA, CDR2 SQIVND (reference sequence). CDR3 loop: CASSRGTATYDEQFF.

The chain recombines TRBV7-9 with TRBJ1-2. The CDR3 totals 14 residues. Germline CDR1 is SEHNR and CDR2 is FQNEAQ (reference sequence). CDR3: CASSPGPMDYGYTF.

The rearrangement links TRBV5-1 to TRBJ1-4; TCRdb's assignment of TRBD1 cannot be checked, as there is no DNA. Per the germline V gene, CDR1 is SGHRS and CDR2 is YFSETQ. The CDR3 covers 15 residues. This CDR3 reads CASSWGQGGGEKLFF.

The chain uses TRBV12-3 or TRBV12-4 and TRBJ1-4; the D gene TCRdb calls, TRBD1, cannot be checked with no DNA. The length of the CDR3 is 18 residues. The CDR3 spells CASSLHPGGQGTNEKLFF.

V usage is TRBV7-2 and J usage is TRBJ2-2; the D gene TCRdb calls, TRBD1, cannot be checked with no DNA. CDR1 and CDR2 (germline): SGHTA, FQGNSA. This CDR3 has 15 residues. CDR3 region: CASSLRGANTGELFF.

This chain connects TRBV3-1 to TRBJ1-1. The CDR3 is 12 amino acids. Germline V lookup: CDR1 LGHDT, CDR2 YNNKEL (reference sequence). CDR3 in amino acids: CASRHGNTEAFF.

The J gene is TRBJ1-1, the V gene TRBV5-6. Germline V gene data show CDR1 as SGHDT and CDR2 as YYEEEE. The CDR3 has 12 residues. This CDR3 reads CASSLRNTEAFF.

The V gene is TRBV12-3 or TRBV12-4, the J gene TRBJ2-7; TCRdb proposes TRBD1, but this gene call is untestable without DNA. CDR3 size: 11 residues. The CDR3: CASSLLGQQCF.

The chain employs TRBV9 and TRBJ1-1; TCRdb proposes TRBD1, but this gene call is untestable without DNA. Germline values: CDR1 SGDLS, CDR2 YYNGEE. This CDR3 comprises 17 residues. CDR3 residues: CASSVGGRGLVNTEAFF.

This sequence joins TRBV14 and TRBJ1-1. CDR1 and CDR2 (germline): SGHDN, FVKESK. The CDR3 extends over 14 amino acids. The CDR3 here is CASSHYSMNTEAFF.